The present TCR beta chain was sequenced within a study of CXCR3-negative and CXCR3-positive naive CD8 T cells. The germline CDR1 and CDR2 sequences are LGHDT and YNNKEL (reference sequence). This CDR3 has 16 residues. As regards this clonotype: The target antigen is unknown.

Study-level findings and limits: For CXCR3-positive naive cells, TRB CDR3s were more hydrophobic than those of CXCR3-negative naive cells. Similarly elevated diversity marked both naive subsets, with memory CD8+ cells showing far lower diversity. Naive CXCR3-positive and CXCR3-negative cells shared similar TRBV-TRBJ usage, unlike memory cells.

Libraries of TRB cDNA were made by 5' RACE and carried UMIs. TCRdb re-called the 5' RACE reads; every CDR3 protein appears as one record, without DNA. The repertoire shows 85,000 to 130,000 distinct CDR3 sequences; the top ten hold more than 0.3%. Sequencing was performed on naive CXCR3+ CD8+ T cells from blood. Subset specified: CD45RO-CCR7+CD27+CD95- naive CD8+ T cells expressing CXCR3 (TNR3+). V and J are TRBV3-1 and TRBJ2-5; TCRdb selects TRBD1, and the lack of DNA leaves this call unchecked. This TCR was recovered from a human donor in good health. Some clones in this sample may be carry-over from other donors' samples. The CDR3 spells CASSPGQGPVGETQYF.